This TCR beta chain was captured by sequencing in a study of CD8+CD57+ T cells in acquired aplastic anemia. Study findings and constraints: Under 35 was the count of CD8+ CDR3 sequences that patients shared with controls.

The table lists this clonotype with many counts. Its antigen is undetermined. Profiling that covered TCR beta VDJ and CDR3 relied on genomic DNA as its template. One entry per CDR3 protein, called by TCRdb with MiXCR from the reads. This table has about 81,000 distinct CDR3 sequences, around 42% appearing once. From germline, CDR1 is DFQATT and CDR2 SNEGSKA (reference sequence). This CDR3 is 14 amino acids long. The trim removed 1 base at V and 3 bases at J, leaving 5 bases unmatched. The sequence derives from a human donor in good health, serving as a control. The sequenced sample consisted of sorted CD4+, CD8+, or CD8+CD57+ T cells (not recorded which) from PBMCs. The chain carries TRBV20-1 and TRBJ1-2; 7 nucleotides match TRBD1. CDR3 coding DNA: TGCAGTGCTAGAGTTAAAGGGGGCGACTATGGCTACACCTTC. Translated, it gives CSARVKGGDYGYTF.